This TCR beta chain was recorded in a study of shared clonotypes between healthy human individuals (TCRdb year 2020). In terms of the full investigation: The cohort comprised a couple of women and a few men aged 18 to 49 years. To increase sequencing depth and limit assay-specific biases, TCR repertoire library preparation and sequencing were carried out by different laboratories using diverse techniques. Each donor's leukapheresis produced roughly between roughly 0.85 and 10 billion PBMCs. For each donor, CD4 naive and CD4 memory were each given three plates, CD8 naive was given two plates, and CD8 memory was given one plate. To estimate repertoire size and how much clonotypes are shared between individuals, the study performed deep sequencing of blood TCR repertoires from 4 to 6 healthy adults. Findings and caveats that apply to the study as a whole: The small number of donors limited the genetic and exposure-history diversity represented. Sharing across a few donors was observed for about 4.8% of naive CD4, 3.5% of naive CD8, 2% to 2.5% of memory CD4, and less than 0.45% of memory CD8 clonotypes. Sampling was restricted to blood, and TCR repertoires in tissues likely differ from the TCR repertoires found in blood. Larger estimated clonotype richness was generally found for naive subsets than for memory subsets. Rarefaction of sorted-subset datasets indicated incomplete sequencing despite the large sequencing depth. Pairwise subsampling indicated that sequencing depth was expected to affect the degree of clonotype sharing among donors. Higher generation probabilities were observed for clonotypes shared by all four sorted-subset donors than for non-shared clonotypes.

As concerns this clone: Its specific antigen is unknown. No much larger clonotype is one base removed from it; base qualities were not supplied.

Using the deep immunoSEQ assay, TCR CDR3 regions were amplified from genomic DNA by multiplex PCR. Genomic DNA extracted from each cell subset was distributed evenly over all wells of several immunoSEQ 96-well plates, and each plate served as one replicate. For sorted subsets, 150 to 250 ng of genomic DNA, equivalent to roughly 30,000 T cell genomes, went into each replicate PCR. The purified libraries were quantified using a Qubit 3.0 fluorometer, sized with a Bioanalyzer 2100, and then quantified again using the KAPA Library Quantification kit. Each immunoSEQ 96-well plate was sequenced on its own single-read 150-cycle Illumina NextSeq 550 flow cell. The source study handled its data this way. Because only junctional sequences without quality scores were contained in the immunoSEQ output, filtering matching that applied to full-length reads could not be performed. To assign V/J genes and CDR3, sequences were annotated using PyIR, a Python wrapper for IgBLAST v1.9, with IMGT germline references. Reads were removed for weak V/J assignments (E-value above 1e-6), missing CDR3, stop codons, out-of-frame junctions, or ambiguous translated residues. V3J clonotypes were defined by identical inferred V gene, J gene, and CDR3 amino acid sequence. The percentage overlap between two repertoires was calculated by dividing the number of shared unique clonotypes by the size of the smaller repertoire. Repertoire richness was assessed with RTK rarefaction, the Chao1 estimator, and Recon v2.1 estimates of unobserved clonotypes. For all TCRbeta clonotypes obtained by the gDNA method from a handful of donors, generation probabilities were computed with OLGA. TCRdb limited this immuneACCESS table to in-frame rearrangements with V and J called. A share of clones is missing; checked studies link under half to unresolved V genes, and the rest is unexplained. Clonal size and the V and J genes are those of that table, whereas D and trimming came from the DNA. The sample yields some 1.4 million clones; more than 95% were counted once. The ten most abundant clones make up more than 0.9% of the sample.

The donors were healthy, HIV-negative adults who had no recently reported acute infections or vaccinations. Only Caucasian adults living in Nashville, Tennessee, USA were represented among the donors. CD4+ T cells were enriched through magnetic negative selection, after which naive cells were positively selected on CD45RA and the remaining negative fraction served as the memory subset. Blood was collected by leukapheresis, and PBMCs were isolated by Ficoll-Histopaque density gradient centrifugation and then cryopreserved in liquid nitrogen vapor phase. Analytical flow cytometry was used to check the purity and quantity of every magnetically sorted T cell population. Genomic DNA was isolated from each sorted fraction and quantified by UV absorbance on a Nanodrop 2000c. V is shortened by 4 bases, J by 10 bases, and the region joining them spans 11 bases. The cysteine opens and the phenylalanine closes a CDR3 of 12 amino acids. Only the CDR3 DNA stays, 36 bases, in frame from base 1. Via the germline V gene, CDR1 is SGHDN and CDR2 FVKESK.

The sequence links TRBV14 to TRBJ2-1; no D segment can be confidently identified. The specimen sequenced was naive CD4+ T cells sorted from blood. The cell subset or site label on this specimen signifies: CD45RA+ positively selected. The source of this sequence is a young man in good health. The CDR3 is CASSLSGVEQFF. The DNA sequence is TGTGCCAGCAGCCTTTCTGGTGTAGAGCAGTTCTTC.